Below, 9 T cell receptor beta chains from the same sample are listed, as sequenced in a study of blood T cell repertoires in COVID-19. The repertoire was sequenced with immunoSEQ multiplex PCR; TCRdb's copy has only in-frame clones and lacks some. The sample lists 350,000 to 500,000 clones, 70% to 90% occurring once. The sequenced sample consisted of PBMCs or T cells enriched from blood (not recorded which). These receptors were taken from a young woman who had been exposed to COVID-19.

The chain joins TRBV19 to TRBJ2-5, with 8 bases matching TRBD1. CDR3 length: 13 amino acids. The junction had 4 bases not matched to a gene; V was cut back by 9 bases and J by 1 base. Per germline, CDR1 LNHDA and CDR2 SQIVND (reference sequence). CDR3 DNA sequence: TGTGCCAGCGGACAGGGCCTCCAAGAGACCCAGTACTTC. This encodes CASGQGLQETQYF.

The V and J genes are TRBV5-4 and TRBJ2-1, with TRBD2 matching over 9 bases. V shed 0 bases, J shed 6 bases, and the junction held 4 bases outside the gene matches. Per the germline V gene, CDR1 is SGHNT and CDR2 is YYREEE (reference sequence). The CDR3 is 15 residues long. CDR3 in DNA: TGTGCCAGCAGCTTGGGTCTAGCGGGGCCCAATGAGCAGTTCTTC. Protein product: CASSLGLAGPNEQFF.

A note on this clone: The sample contains more than one DNA sequence encoding this CDR3. This chain joins TRBV6-2 or TRBV6-3 and TRBJ2-7; no firm D call. CDR1 MNHEY and CDR2 SVGEGT come from the germline V gene. Trimming stripped 5 bases from V and 4 bases from J, with 6 bases between. The CDR3 loop spans 11 amino acids. In DNA, the CDR3 is TGTGCCAGCAGTCCCCATTACGAGCAGTACTTC. Translating gives CASSPHYEQYF.

The chain combines TRBV9 with TRBJ2-2, with D maybe TRBD2 (6 bases). This CDR3 region has 15 residues. In germline, CDR1 is SGDLS, CDR2 YYNGEE. Deletions cut 5 bases from V and 8 bases from J, with 19 bases between. The CDR3 sequence is CASSPIGGNGGELFF. The CDR3 DNA follows: TGTGCCAGCAGTCCTATCGGAGGGAACGGAGGGGAGCTGTTTTTT.

In DNA, the CDR3 is TGTGCCAGCATAGCGGGACTAGTTCGCGAGCAGTACTTC. This codes for CASIAGLVREQYF. V usage is TRBV2 and J usage is TRBJ2-7, with 8 nucleotides matching TRBD2. Germline CDR1 reads SNHLY; CDR2 reads FYNNEI. After removal of 7 bases from V and 6 bases from J, the junction contained 8 bases not matched to a gene. CDR3 length: 13 amino acids.

With respect to this clone: The sample contains more than one DNA sequence encoding this CDR3. The gene calls are TRBV6-5 and TRBJ2-7; 7 nucleotides line up with TRBD2. CDR1 is MNHEY and CDR2 is SVGAGI in the germline V gene. CDR3 length: 14 amino acids. The ends lost 3 bases at V and 3 bases at J; junction bases unmatched: 5. CDR3 sequence reads: CASSYRAGSYEQYF. DNA of the CDR3: TGTGCCAGCAGTTATCGAGCGGGAAGCTACGAGCAGTACTTC.

The chain couples TRBV7-9 to TRBJ1-4, with 9 bases that match TRBD1. Trimming cost V 1 base and J 5 bases; bases outside gene matches: 2. CDR3 size: 15 residues. The germline V gene has CDR1 SEHNR and CDR2 FQNEAQ (reference sequence). DNA of the CDR3: TGTGCCAGCAGCTTAGTAGGACAGGGGAATGAAAAACTGTTTTTT. Its translation: CASSLVGQGNEKLFF. Variable domain in full (rest from reference TRBV7-9 and TRBJ1-4): DTGVSQNPRHKITKRGQNVTFRCDPISEHNRLYWYRQTLGQGPEFLTYFQNEAQLEKSRLLSDRFSAERPKGSFSTLEIQRTEQGDSAMYLCASSLVGQGNEKLFFGSGTQLSVL.

The chain employs TRBV27 and TRBJ2-3; D not certain. V was trimmed by 2 bases and J by 0 bases, leaving 12 bases between them. Germline CDR1 is MNHEY and CDR2 is SMNVEV (reference sequence). This CDR3 has 16 residues. Here the CDR3 DNA reads TGTGCCAGCAGTTTAAACGGCTTGACTAGCACAGATACGCAGTATTTT. Its translation: CASSLNGLTSTDTQYF.

As DNA, the CDR3 is TGCGCCAGCAGCCAAGATTCTAGCGGCCGCGGCTCCTACAATGAGCAGTTCTTC. Amino acids: CASSQDSSGRGSYNEQFF. The rearrangement links TRBV4-1 to TRBJ2-1; the match to TRBD2 covers 7 bases. This CDR3 region has 18 residues. Germline CDR1 MGHRA, CDR2 YSYEKL. Germline trimming cut 0 bases from V and 0 bases from J; bases unmatched to any gene: 8.